This T cell receptor beta chain was identified in a study of CXCR3-negative and CXCR3-positive naive CD8 T cells. Looking at the study overall: Each library gave roughly 1.6 +/- 0.3 million of roughly 140 million TRB reads. Findings and limits, study-wide: Diversity in memory CD8+ cells fell much lower than the comparably high levels seen in both naive subsets. Naive CXCR3-positive and CXCR3-negative cells shared TRBV-TRBJ usage; memory cells diverged. More hydrophobic TRB CDR3s were found in CXCR3-positive naive cells than in CXCR3-negative naive cells.

About this clonotype: No antigen is known for it.

The CDR3 length is 14 residues. Germline CDR1 MNHEY, CDR2 SMNVEV (reference sequence). Investigators sorted each CD8+ T cell subset in triplicate, taking hundreds of thousands of cells each time. UMI-tagged TRB cDNA libraries were built via 5' RACE. Reanalyzing the 5' RACE reads, TCRdb keeps one entry per CDR3 protein, without DNA. This table lists around 140,000 distinct CDR3 sequences. This clonotype originated in a human donor in good health. Some clones in this sample may be carry-over from other donors' samples. The sequenced material came from naive CXCR3+ CD8+ T cells from blood. Subset of the sample: CD45RO-CCR7+CD27+CD95- naive CD8+ T cells expressing CXCR3 (TNR3+). The rearrangement uses TRBV27 and TRBJ2-7; the TCRdb D gene call, TRBD1, has no DNA to confirm it. CDR3 protein: CASSPWGQYYEQYF.